This entry lists 18 T cell receptor beta chains sequenced from one sample in a study of blood T cell repertoires in COVID-19 (TCRdb year 2020). The method was the immunoSEQ multiplex PCR assay. TCRdb holds this immuneACCESS table with in-frame rearrangements only. Some clones are missing; in checked studies, unresolved V genes explain under half, and the rest has no known cause. The sample table holds about 230,000 clones, of which roughly 81% were seen once. The top ten clonotypes cover around 0.98% of the sample. Input material: peripheral blood. Receptors were obtained from a man aged 40-55 years with acute or convalescent COVID-19.

J is TRBJ1-1 and V is TRBV11-2; D unclear. Germline V gene data show CDR1 as SGHAT and CDR2 as FQNNGV. The ends were cut back, 0 bases at V and 1 base at J, with 9 bases in the middle. The CDR3 loop spans 15 amino acids. The CDR3 DNA reads as TGTGCCAGCAGCTTAGATCAGCGAGGGAACACTGAAGCTTTCTTT. It encodes CASSLDQRGNTEAFF.

The chain links TRBV19 to TRBJ1-2, with 7 bases lining up with TRBD1. CDR3 length: 17 amino acids. Unmatched junction bases numbered 15, after V lost 7 bases and J lost 1 base. The germline CDR1 and CDR2 sequences are LNHDA and SQIVND (reference sequence). CDR3 DNA: TGTGCCAGTATCCACATCGGACAGGACTCCATTAACTATGGCTACACCTTC. This translates into CASIHIGQDSINYGYTF.

The chain couples TRBV6-2 or TRBV6-3 to TRBJ2-5, with D possibly TRBD1 on 5 matching bases. CDR3 size: 15 residues. Trimming pared 0 bases from V and 1 base from J, leaving 9 bases between. CDR1 and CDR2 (germline): MNHEY, SVGEGT. For the CDR3, the DNA is TGTGCCAGCAGTTACTCGGGGCAGTCCCAAGAGACCCAGTACTTC. Translation: CASSYSGQSQETQYF.

The chain joins TRBV19 to TRBJ1-2; D gene unclear. CDR3 length: 12 amino acids. With 8 bases removed from V and 1 base from J, the gap between germline ends came to 8 bases. Germline values: CDR1 LNHDA, CDR2 SQIVND (reference sequence). The CDR3 nucleotides are TGTGCCAGTTCGGACTTTAACTATGGCTACACCTTC. Translation: CASSDFNYGYTF. The full variable domain, its missing parts supplied by reference TRBV19 and TRBJ1-2, is DGGITQSPKYLFRKEGQNVTLSCEQNLNHDAMYWYRQDPGQGLRLIYYSQIVNDFQKGDIAEGYSVSREKKESFPLTVTSAQKNPTAFYLCASSDFNYGYTFGSGTRLTVV.

The gene calls are TRBV6-5 and TRBJ1-3; D is uncertain. Trimming stripped 4 bases from V and 1 base from J, with 14 bases between. The CDR3 covers 16 residues. The germline V gene has CDR1 MNHEY and CDR2 SVGAGI. For the CDR3, the DNA is TGTGCCAGCAGTTCGCCGTCCGGGATATCTGGAAACACCATATATTTT. Its protein product is CASSSPSGISGNTIYF.

This rearrangement joins TRBV5-4 to TRBJ1-1; D ambiguous. There are 16 residues in the CDR3. Germline V CDR1 and CDR2: SGHNT, YYREEE (reference sequence). Trimming pared 0 bases from V and 0 bases from J, leaving 12 bases between. The CDR3 is CASSLGGVLMNTEAFF. In DNA form, the CDR3 reads TGTGCCAGCAGCTTGGGAGGAGTACTAATGAACACTGAAGCTTTCTTT.

This clone was counted a single time. This chain links TRBV18 with TRBJ2-5; TRBD1 agrees at 7 bases. The CDR3 covers 16 residues. The trim removed 4 bases at V and 5 bases at J, leaving 13 bases unmatched. Germline V gene lookup returns CDR1 KGHSH and CDR2 LQKENI. The CDR3 region is CASSLPPGQPGETQYF. CDR3 nucleotide sequence: TGTGCCAGCTCACTTCCCCCGGGACAGCCAGGGGAGACCCAGTACTTC.

Only one count was recorded for this clone. V and J are TRBV6-1 and TRBJ2-3, with 8 bases identical to TRBD1. The J segment lost 1 base and the V segment lost 3 bases, leaving 12 bases of the junction unmatched. The CDR3 is made up of 18 amino acids. CDR1 MNHNS and CDR2 SASEGT come from the germline V gene. CDR3 residues: CASSEAQGALRGTDTQYF. CDR3 DNA: TGTGCCAGCAGTGAGGCTCAGGGGGCGCTTCGTGGCACAGATACGCAGTATTTT.

CDR3 nucleotide sequence: TGTGCCAGCGGGACAGGTCCATCCTACGAGCAGTACTTC. Translation: CASGTGPSYEQYF. The chain couples TRBV12-3 or TRBV12-4 to TRBJ2-7; 8 bases are shared with TRBD1. This CDR3 spans 13 amino acids. The V and J ends lost 8 bases and 1 base, in that order; junction bases with no gene match: 4.

The chain recombines TRBV5-1 with TRBJ1-6; D is perhaps TRBD1 (5 bases). CDR1 is SGHRS and CDR2 is YFSETQ in the germline V gene. The CDR3 is 13 amino acids. V lost 3 bases and J lost 6, with 7 bases in between. The CDR3 here is CASSSGINSPLHF. CDR3 DNA: TGCGCCAGCAGCTCAGGGATTAATTCACCCCTCCACTTT.

J is TRBJ2-3 and V is TRBV5-1, with 10 positions matching TRBD2. Germline lookup yields CDR1 SGHRS and CDR2 YFSETQ. This CDR3 comprises 18 residues. After removal of 0 bases from V and 4 bases from J, the junction contained 11 bases not matched to a gene. The CDR3 nucleotides are TGCGCCAGCAGCTTGGCTCTTCAAGCGGGGGGGCCATCAGATACGCAGTATTTT. Encoded protein: CASSLALQAGGPSDTQYF. The entire variable domain, with the rest obtained from reference TRBV5-1 and TRBJ2-3, is as follows: KAGVTQTPRYLIKTRGQQVTLSCSPISGHRSVSWYQQTPGQGLQFLFEYFSETQRNKGNFPGRFSGRQFSNSRSEMNVSTLELGDSALYLCASSLALQAGGPSDTQYFGPGTRLTVL.

This clone was recorded only once. The CDR3 coding sequence is TGCGCCAGCAGCTTGGGGACAGGGGGCTCACCCCTCCACTTT. It is translated as CASSLGTGGSPLHF. J is TRBJ1-6 and V is TRBV5-1, with 11 bases matching TRBD1. The CDR3 runs 14 residues. Germline V CDR1 and CDR2: SGHRS, YFSETQ. Trimming cost V 0 bases and J 10 bases; bases outside gene matches: 0.

The V call is TRBV18, the J call TRBJ2-1; 8 nucleotides align to TRBD1. The trim removed 2 bases at V and 7 bases at J, leaving 7 bases unmatched. The CDR3 runs 15 residues. Germline CDR1 KGHSH, CDR2 LQKENI. The DNA of the CDR3 is TGTGCCAGCTCACCAATCCCGACAGGGGAGAATGAGCAGTTCTTC. Translated: CASSPIPTGENEQFF.

V is TRBV10-1 and J is TRBJ1-5, with TRBD1 as a possible D gene (6 bases). Germline V gene data show CDR1 as WNHNN and CDR2 as SYGVQD (reference sequence). V was trimmed by 8 bases and J by 4 bases, leaving 12 bases between them. This CDR3 region has 13 residues. CDR3 DNA sequence: TGCGCCAGCCCAGGGGTTCGGAATCAGCCCCAGCATTTT. It encodes CASPGVRNQPQHF.

This rearrangement joins TRBV18 to TRBJ2-2; the match to TRBD1 covers 12 bases. This CDR3 region has 15 residues. CDR1 is KGHSH and CDR2 is LQKENI in the germline V gene. V was clipped by 5 bases and J by 8 bases; unmatched bases: 6. The CDR3 DNA reads TGTGCCAGCTCATCGGGACAGGGGGCTTCAGGGGAGCTGTTTTTT. This translates into CASSSGQGASGELFF.

The chain combines TRBV14 with TRBJ1-6; D may be TRBD1 (6 bases). V shed 4 bases and J shed 8 bases, with 12 bases lying between them. Germline V CDR1 and CDR2: SGHDN, FVKESK. This CDR3 region has 14 residues. CDR3 nucleotide sequence: TGTGCCAGCAGCCTACAGGGTGTATATTCACCCCTCCACTTT. Protein sequence: CASSLQGVYSPLHF.

The chain recombines TRBV9 with TRBJ2-2; 7 positions agree with TRBD1. In germline, CDR1 is SGDLS, CDR2 YYNGEE. This CDR3 contains 17 residues. V was clipped by 0 bases and J by 3 bases; unmatched bases: 8. The CDR3 DNA reads as TGTGCCAGCAGCGTAGTCGGGACAGCTGCCTACACCGGGGAGCTGTTTTTT. The encoded protein is CASSVVGTAAYTGELFF.

The chain uses TRBV7-9 and TRBJ2-3; TRBD2 matches 8 bases. This CDR3 has 16 residues. Germline loops: CDR1 SEHNR, CDR2 FQNEAQ (reference sequence). V shed 2 bases, J shed 5 bases, and the junction held 9 bases outside the gene matches. The CDR3 protein is CASSLFLAGAVDTQYF. In nucleotides, the CDR3 is TGTGCCAGCAGCTTATTCCTAGCGGGCGCGGTAGATACGCAGTATTTT.